This is a list of T cell receptor beta chains from one sample in a study of T-cell reconstitution after alpha-beta-depleted transplantation in children. TCRdb called the PCR reads again in MiXCR, with one record for every CDR3 protein. The sample yields 100,000 to 150,000 distinct CDR3 sequences, more than 20% seen once. Sequencing was performed on PBMCs, mostly from graft donor cells, taken 180 days after TCRalphabeta/CD19-depleted stem cell transplant. The receptors come from a male patient between 2 and 15 years old who had a stem cell transplant for chronic granulomatous disease, so the T cells may come from the graft donor. The CDR3 runs from the conserved cysteine through the conserved F or W. A D gene is named only where the DNA matches it firmly. For some rows the clone size is stated as once, few or many, or as a class when expanded; others skip it.

TRBV12-3/TRBV12-4	TRBJ2-2	-	-	12	CASSLGPGGLFF	TGTGCCAGCAGTTTAGGGCCGGGCGGGCTGTTTTTT
TRBV5-1	TRBJ2-5	-	few	12	CASRTVQETQYF	TGCGCCAGCAGGACAGTTCAAGAGACCCAGTACTTC
TRBV9	TRBJ2-3	-	few	15	CASSPGTLRGDTQYF	TGTGCCAGCAGCCCCGGGACCCTAAGGGGAGATACGCAGTATTTT
TRBV12-3/TRBV12-4	TRBJ2-7	TRBD1	-	14	CASRPGTVQYEQYF	TGTGCCAGCAGACCCGGGACAGTGCAATACGAGCAGTACTTC
TRBV20-1	TRBJ2-5	-	few	13	CSARDWDRETQYF	TGCAGTGCTAGAGATTGGGATCGGGAGACCCAGTACTTC
TRBV12-3/TRBV12-4	TRBJ1-5	-	-	16	CASSRGEEYSNQPQHF	TGTGCCAGCAGCCGGGGCGAGGAATATAGCAATCAGCCCCAGCATTTT
TRBV5-1	TRBJ1-2	TRBD1	-	12	CASSDRAYGYTF	TGCGCCAGCAGCGACAGGGCCTATGGCTACACCTTC
TRBV29-1	TRBJ1-3	-	many	13	CSVVGASGNTIYF	TGCAGCGTTGTCGGAGCCTCTGGAAACACCATATATTTT
TRBV7-2	TRBJ1-2	TRBD1	many	15	CASSLDGTANYGYTF	TGTGCCAGCAGCTTAGATGGGACAGCTAACTATGGCTACACCTTC
TRBV20-1	TRBJ1-1	-	few	13	CSARGNRYTEAFF	TGCAGTGCTAGAGGGAACAGATACACTGAAGCTTTCTTT
TRBV7-6	TRBJ2-5	-	-	12	CASSLWVETQYF	TGTGCCAGCAGCTTATGGGTAGAGACCCAGTACTTC
TRBV5-6	TRBJ2-1	-	-	14	CASSLFGAYNEQFF	TGTGCCAGCAGCTTGTTCGGGGCCTACAATGAGCAGTTCTTC
TRBV12-3/TRBV12-4	TRBJ2-7	-	-	12	CASSLGVGEQYF	TGTGCCAGCAGCCTTGGGGTTGGCGAGCAGTACTTC
TRBV5-6	TRBJ2-1	-	-	13	CASSSFTYNEQFF	TGTGCCAGCAGCTCCTTTACCTACAATGAGCAGTTCTTC
TRBV20-1	TRBJ2-3	-	many	13	CSAIDPYTDTQYF	TGCAGTGCTATTGACCCCTACACAGATACGCAGTATTTT
TRBV12-3/TRBV12-4	TRBJ2-3	-	many	16	CASSSFIRAGTDTQYF	TGTGCCAGCAGTTCTTTTATCAGGGCGGGGACAGATACGCAGTATTTT
TRBV12-3/TRBV12-4	TRBJ2-7	-	many	13	CASSLVGPYEQYF	TGTGCCAGCAGTTTGGTCGGGCCCTACGAGCAGTACTTC
TRBV25-1	TRBJ2-3	-	few	14	CASSEIGTTDTQYF	TGTGCCAGCAGTGAGATCGGCACCACAGATACGCAGTATTTT
TRBV7-7	TRBJ2-3	-	few	17	CASSLGPDGPFTDTQYF	TGTGCCAGCAGCCTCGGCCCCGACGGACCCTTCACAGATACGCAGTATTTT
TRBV7-6	TRBJ2-1	TRBD2	once	16	CASSPRLAGAGNEQFF	TGTGCCAGCAGCCCACGACTAGCGGGAGCAGGAAATGAGCAGTTCTTC
TRBV7-2	TRBJ2-5	TRBD2	-	15	CASSYTSDRVETQYF	TGTGCCAGCAGCTATACTAGCGATCGGGTAGAGACCCAGTACTTC
TRBV20-1	TRBJ1-2	TRBD1	few	12	CSAPGQGNGYTF	TGCAGTGCCCCGGGACAGGGGAATGGCTACACCTTC
TRBV28	TRBJ2-5	TRBD2	many	11	CAVAGEETQYF	TGTGCCGTAGCGGGAGAAGAGACCCAGTACTTC
TRBV6-5	TRBJ2-3	TRBD1	many	16	CASAGKGASFSDTQYF	TGTGCCAGCGCCGGGAAGGGGGCAAGTTTTTCAGATACGCAGTATTTT
TRBV7-2	TRBJ2-3	-	-	14	CATTPGVFTDTQYF	TGTGCCACCACGCCCGGGGTTTTCACAGATACGCAGTATTTT
TRBV7-2	TRBJ2-1	-	once	15	CASSSLDRPYNEQFF	TGTGCCAGCAGCTCTCTTGACAGGCCCTACAATGAGCAGTTCTTC
TRBV5-1	TRBJ2-2	-	-	20	CASSLIPSFGGESNTGELFF	TGCGCCAGCAGCTTGATTCCGAGTTTCGGGGGAGAATCTAACACCGGGGAGCTGTTTTTT
TRBV20-1	TRBJ1-5	-	-	13	CSAQGKANQPQHF	TGCAGTGCTCAGGGGAAGGCCAATCAGCCCCAGCATTTT
TRBV21-1	TRBJ2-2	-	-	14	CASSRREDTGELFF	TGTGCCAGCAGCAGGAGGGAAGATACCGGGGAGCTGTTTTTT
TRBV29-1	TRBJ1-2	-	many	13	CSVERQGDYGYTF	TGCAGCGTTGAAAGGCAGGGAGACTATGGCTACACCTTC
TRBV7-3	TRBJ2-3	-	few	13	CASSLTLADTQYF	TGTGCCAGCAGCTTAACCCTGGCAGATACGCAGTATTTT
TRBV5-1	TRBJ2-1	-	few	17	CASSSLGRSSSYNEQFF	TGCGCCAGCAGCTCACTCGGTCGGTCGAGCTCCTACAATGAGCAGTTCTTC
TRBV27	TRBJ1-6	-	few	12	CASSLRGSPLHF	TGTGCCAGCAGTTTACGAGGGTCACCCCTCCACTTT
TRBV12-3/TRBV12-4	TRBJ2-7	TRBD1	few	13	CASRTGKTYEQYF	TGTGCCAGTCGGACAGGGAAGACCTACGAGCAGTACTTC
TRBV7-9	TRBJ2-3	-	many	14	CASSPRTVQTTQYF	TGTGCCAGCAGCCCCCGGACAGTACAGACTACGCAGTATTTT
TRBV7-3	TRBJ2-1	TRBD2	many	14	CASSFLTSGDEQFF	TGTGCCAGCAGCTTTCTGACTAGCGGGGATGAGCAGTTCTTC
TRBV7-2	TRBJ2-1	-	few	14	CASSLAPGGSEQFF	TGTGCCAGCAGCTTAGCGCCGGGGGGCAGTGAGCAGTTCTTC
TRBV7-9	TRBJ1-5	-	many	16	CASSLRYLGGRQPQHF	TGTGCCAGCAGCTTAAGGTATCTAGGAGGGCGTCAGCCCCAGCATTTT
TRBV5-1	TRBJ2-1	-	few	19	CASSKRPGDALGPYNEQFF	TGCGCCAGCAGCAAGAGACCGGGGGACGCGCTAGGACCCTACAATGAGCAGTTCTTC
TRBV20-1	TRBJ1-2	TRBD1	many	13	CSAPGGLTGGYTF	TGCAGTGCTCCCGGAGGGTTGACAGGGGGCTACACCTTC
TRBV3-1	TRBJ1-2	TRBD1	-	15	CASSQGTTGGYGYTF	TGTGCCAGCAGCCAAGGAACTACAGGGGGCTATGGCTACACCTTC
TRBV20-1	TRBJ2-7	-	many	12	CSARVRGGEQYF	TGCAGTGCTAGAGTTAGGGGTGGAGAGCAGTACTTC
TRBV20-1	TRBJ1-6	-	-	13	CSASRGVNSPLHF	TGCAGTGCTAGTCGGGGGGTTAATTCACCCCTCCACTTC
TRBV20-1	TRBJ2-7	-	many	13	CSASGQEIYEQYF	TGCAGTGCTAGTGGCCAGGAGATCTACGAGCAGTACTTC